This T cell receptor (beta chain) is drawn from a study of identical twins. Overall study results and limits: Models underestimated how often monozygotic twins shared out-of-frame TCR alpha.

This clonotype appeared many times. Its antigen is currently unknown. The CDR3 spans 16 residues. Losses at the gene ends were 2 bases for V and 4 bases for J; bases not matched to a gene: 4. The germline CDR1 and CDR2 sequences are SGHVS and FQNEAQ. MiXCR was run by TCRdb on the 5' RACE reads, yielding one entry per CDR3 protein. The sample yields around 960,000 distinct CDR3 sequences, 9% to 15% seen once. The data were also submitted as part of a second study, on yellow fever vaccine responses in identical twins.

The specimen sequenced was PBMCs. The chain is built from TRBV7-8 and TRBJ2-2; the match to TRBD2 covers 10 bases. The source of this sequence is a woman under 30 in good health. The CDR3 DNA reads TGTGCCAGCAGCTTACCCGGACTAGCGGCCACCGGGGAGCTGTTTTTT. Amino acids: CASSLPGLAATGELFF.